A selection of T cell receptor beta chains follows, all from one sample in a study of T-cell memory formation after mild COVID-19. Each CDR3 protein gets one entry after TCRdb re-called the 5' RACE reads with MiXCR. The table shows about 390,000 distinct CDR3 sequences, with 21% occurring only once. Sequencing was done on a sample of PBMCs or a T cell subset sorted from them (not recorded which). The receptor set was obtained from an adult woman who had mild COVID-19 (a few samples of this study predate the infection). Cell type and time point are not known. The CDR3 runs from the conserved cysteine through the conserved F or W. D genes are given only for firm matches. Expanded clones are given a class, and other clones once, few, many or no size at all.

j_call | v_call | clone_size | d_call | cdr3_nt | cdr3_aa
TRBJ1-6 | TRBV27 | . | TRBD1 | TGTGCCAGCAGAAGACAGGGGGCGTTGGGCTCACCCCTCCACTTT | CASRRQGALGSPLHF
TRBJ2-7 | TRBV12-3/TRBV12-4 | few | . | TGTGCCAGCAGTTTAAGGTTCTACGAGCAGTACTTC | CASSLRFYEQYF
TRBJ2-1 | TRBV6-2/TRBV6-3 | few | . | TGTGCCAGCAGTTATGCGGGCTACAATGAGCAGTTCTTC | CASSYAGYNEQFF
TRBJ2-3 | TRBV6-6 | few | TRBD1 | TGTGCCAGCAGTAGCTCCCGGGACAGGGGTCGGTATACGCAGTATTTT | CASSSSRDRGRYTQYF
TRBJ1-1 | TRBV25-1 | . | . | TGTGCCAGCAGTGACAGGGTTGAAGCTTTCTTT | CASSDRVEAFF
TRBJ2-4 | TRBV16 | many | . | TGTGCCAGCAGCCAATCGAGCGGAATTCAGTACTTC | CASSQSSGIQYF
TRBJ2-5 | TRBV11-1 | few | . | TGTGCCAGCAGCTCGGTTCTACAAGAGACCCAGTACTTC | CASSSVLQETQYF
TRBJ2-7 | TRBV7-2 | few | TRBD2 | TGTGCCAGCAGCTTAGGTGTCGGACTAGCGGGAGACGAGCAGTACTTC | CASSLGVGLAGDEQYF
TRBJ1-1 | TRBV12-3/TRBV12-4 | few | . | TGTGCCAGCAGCCCCTCCCACCTGAGGACTGAAGCTTTCTTT | CASSPSHLRTEAFF
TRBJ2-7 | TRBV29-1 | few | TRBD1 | TGCAGCGTTGAGGGGACAGAAACTTCCTACGAGCAGTACTTC | CSVEGTETSYEQYF
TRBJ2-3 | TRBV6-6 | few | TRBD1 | TGTGCCAGCAACTTCGACAGGGGGCGCTCAGATACGCAGTATTTT | CASNFDRGRSDTQYF
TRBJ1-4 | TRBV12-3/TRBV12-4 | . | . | TGTGCCAGCAGGCGGACTTCTGAAATGAAAGAACTGTTTTTT | CASRRTSEMKELFF
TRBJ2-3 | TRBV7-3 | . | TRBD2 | TGTGCCAGCAGCTTAATGACTAGCGGGAGCCCAGATACGCAGTATTTT | CASSLMTSGSPDTQYF
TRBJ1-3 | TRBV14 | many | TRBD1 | TGTGCCAGCAGCCCTATTGGGACAGGAGGAAACACCATATATTTT | CASSPIGTGGNTIYF
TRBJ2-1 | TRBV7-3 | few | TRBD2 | TGTGCCAGCAGCCCCCGGGAGGGGGGCGCATACAATGAGCAGTTCTTC | CASSPREGGAYNEQFF
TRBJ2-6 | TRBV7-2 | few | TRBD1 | TGTGCCAGCAGCTTAGGAGGGACAGGGGGCGCTGGGGCCAACGTCCTGACTTTC | CASSLGGTGGAGANVLTF
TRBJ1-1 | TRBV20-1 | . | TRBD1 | TGCAGTGCTAGTCTGGTACAGGGGGCTGAAGCTTTCTTT | CSASLVQGAEAFF
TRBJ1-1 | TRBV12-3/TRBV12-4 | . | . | TGTGCCACCTCCGGGGGTCTGAACACTGAAGCTTTCTTT | CATSGGLNTEAFF
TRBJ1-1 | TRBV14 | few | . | TGTGCCAGCAGCCAATACTTGGTTGACTTCCCGAACACTGAAGCTTTCTTT | CASSQYLVDFPNTEAFF
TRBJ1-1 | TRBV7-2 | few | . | TGTGCCAGTAAACAGGGAGTTACGGGGACTGAAGCTTTCTTT | CASKQGVTGTEAFF
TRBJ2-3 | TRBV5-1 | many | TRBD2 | TGCGCCAGCAGCTTGGAAGGACTAGGGACAGATACGCAGTATTTT | CASSLEGLGTDTQYF
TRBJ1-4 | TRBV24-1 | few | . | TGTGCCACCAGTGATCCGACCGTGGGGAGTCAGTATGAAAAACTGTTTTTT | CATSDPTVGSQYEKLFF
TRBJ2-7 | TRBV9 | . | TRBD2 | TGTGCCAGCAGCTCCAGCGGGGGGAGCTCCTACGAGCAGTACTTC | CASSSSGGSSYEQYF
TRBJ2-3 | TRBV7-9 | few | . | TGTGCCAGCATGAGGGCACTCCCGCCCCGATCGACAGATACGCAGTATTTT | CASMRALPPRSTDTQYF
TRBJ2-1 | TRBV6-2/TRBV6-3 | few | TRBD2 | TGTGCCAGCACCCCCGGGACTAGCGGGAGCAATGAGCAGTTCTTC | CASTPGTSGSNEQFF
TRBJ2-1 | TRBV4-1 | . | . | TGCGCCAGCAGCCAAGATTCGCGGGCCCAGTACGAGCAGTTCTTC | CASSQDSRAQYEQFF
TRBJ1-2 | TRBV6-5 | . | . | TGTGCCAGCAGTTACCTGGGACGGGCCTATGGCTACACCTTC | CASSYLGRAYGYTF
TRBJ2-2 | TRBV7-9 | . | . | TGTGCCAGCACCCCGCGCGGATGGGGCACCGGGGAGCTGTTTTTT | CASTPRGWGTGELFF
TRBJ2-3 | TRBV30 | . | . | TGTGCCTGGAGTGCGGTAGCCTCGGGTACGCAGTATTTT | CAWSAVASGTQYF
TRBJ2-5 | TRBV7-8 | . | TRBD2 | TGTGCCAGCAGCTTACCCCGGGAGGGCCTTGGCGCAGAAGAGACCCAGTACTTC | CASSLPREGLGAEETQYF
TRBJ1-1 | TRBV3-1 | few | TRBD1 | TGTGCCAGCAGCCAAGAACCGACAGGGGCCGGGAACACTGAAGCTTTCTTT | CASSQEPTGAGNTEAFF
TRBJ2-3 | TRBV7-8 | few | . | TGTGCCAGCAGCCCGGGACTGTACAGCACAGATACGCAGTATTTT | CASSPGLYSTDTQYF
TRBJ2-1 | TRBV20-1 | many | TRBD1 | TGCAGTGCTAGGGAAGGGACAGACTACAATGAGCAGTTCTTC | CSAREGTDYNEQFF
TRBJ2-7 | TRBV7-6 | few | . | TGTGCCAGCAGCTTAGGGAAAGGCGAGCAGTACTTC | CASSLGKGEQYF
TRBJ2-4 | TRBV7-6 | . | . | TGTGCCAGCAGCTTAGTCGGGAGTACCCCCCCGAACATTCAGTACTTC | CASSLVGSTPPNIQYF
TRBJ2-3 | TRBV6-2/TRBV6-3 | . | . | TGTGCCAGCAGTGCCCCTGGGCGGGGCACAGATACGCAGTATTTT | CASSAPGRGTDTQYF
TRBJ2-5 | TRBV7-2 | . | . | TGTGCCAGCAGCTTACAGGCGGCCGGGCAAGAGACCCAGTACTTC | CASSLQAAGQETQYF
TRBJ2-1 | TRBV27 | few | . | TGTGCCAGCAGTTGGCGAGGGGGCAATGAGCAGTTCTTC | CASSWRGGNEQFF
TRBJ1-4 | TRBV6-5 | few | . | TGTGCCAGCAGTACCCATCGGGCGAGCAATGAAAAACTGTTTTTT | CASSTHRASNEKLFF
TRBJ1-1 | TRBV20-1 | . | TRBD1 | TGCAGTGCTAGAGCCCCGACAGGGGGAAACACTGAAGCTTTCTTT | CSARAPTGGNTEAFF
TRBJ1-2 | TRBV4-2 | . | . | TGTGCCAGCAGCCAAGGGAACAACTATGGCTACACCTTC | CASSQGNNYGYTF
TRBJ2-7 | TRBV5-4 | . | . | TGTGCCAGCAGCGATTCTAGCACCTTCTCCTACGAGCAGTACTTC | CASSDSSTFSYEQYF
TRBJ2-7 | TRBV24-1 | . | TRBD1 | TGTGCCACCAGTGGGTGGACAGGGGCTGGCTACGAGCAGTACTTC | CATSGWTGAGYEQYF
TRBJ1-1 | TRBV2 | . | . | TGTGCCAGCGGGCCTGTTGTGAACACTGAAGCTTTCTTT | CASGPVVNTEAFF
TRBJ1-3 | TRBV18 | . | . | TGTGCCAGCTCACCTGTCGTACAGCACGCCTCTGGAAACACCATATATTTT | CASSPVVQHASGNTIYF
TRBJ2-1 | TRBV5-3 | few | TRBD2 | TGTGCCAGAAGCTTGTTTGCGGGGGATGACAATGAGCAGTTCTTC | CARSLFAGDDNEQFF
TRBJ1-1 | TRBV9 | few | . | TGTGCCAGCAGCGTAGGAGGCGACCCGTACACTGAAGCTTTCTTT | CASSVGGDPYTEAFF
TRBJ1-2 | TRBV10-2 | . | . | TGCGCCAGCAGTGAGTTCCACAGGAGAGGCAGCGATGGCTACACCTTC | CASSEFHRRGSDGYTF
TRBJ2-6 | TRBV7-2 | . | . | TGTGCAAGCAGCTTTATCTCTGGGGCCAACGTCCTGACTTTC | CASSFISGANVLTF
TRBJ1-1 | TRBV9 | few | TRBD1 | TGTGCCAGCAGCGTGACAGGGGCCACTGAAGCTTTCTTT | CASSVTGATEAFF
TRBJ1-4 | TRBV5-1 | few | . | TGCGCCAGCAGCTGGGGGGACGGTAATGAAAAACTGTTTTTT | CASSWGDGNEKLFF